This T cell receptor (beta chain) is from a study of blood T cells in healthy people across ages. Study results and limitations: Older age coincided with a roughly linear decline in TCR beta diversity per million T cells.

About this clonotype: Its antigen is as yet unknown.

The CDR3 is made up of 15 amino acids. Trimming removed 1 base from V and 7 bases from J, with 14 bases in between. The use of a sample-barcoded 5' primer and a J-beta primer mix characterized a second PCR of roughly 7 to 11 cycles. TCRdb re-called the 5' RACE reads with MiXCR, one entry per CDR3 protein. The table lists 550,000 to 600,000 distinct CDR3 sequences, 40% to 55% of them singletons, with 20% to 25% in the top ten. This clonotype originated in a man older than 75 in good health. Sequencing was done on a sample of blood. The chain combines TRBV12-3 or TRBV12-4 with TRBJ1-5; maybe TRBD1 (5 bases). CDR3 region: CASSLGGGGKQPQHF. As DNA, the CDR3 is TGTGCCAGCAGTTTAGGGGGCGGGGGTAAACAGCCCCAGCATTTT.